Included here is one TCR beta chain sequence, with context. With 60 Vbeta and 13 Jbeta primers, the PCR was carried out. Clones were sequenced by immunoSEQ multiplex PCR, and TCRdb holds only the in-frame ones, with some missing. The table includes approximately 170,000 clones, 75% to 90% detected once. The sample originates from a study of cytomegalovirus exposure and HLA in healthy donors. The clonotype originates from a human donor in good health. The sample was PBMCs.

CDR3 coding DNA: TGTGCCAGCAGCTTACCCGGGACAGGGAACACTGAAGCTTTCTTT. As protein: CASSLPGTGNTEAFF. This sequence joins TRBV5-8 and TRBJ1-1; TRBD1 aligns across 8 bases. V lost 2 bases, J lost 1 base, and 4 bases stayed unmatched. This CDR3 is built from 15 residues. CDR1 and CDR2 (germline): SGHTS, YDEGEE.